Below are 9 T cell receptor beta chains sequenced from a single sample in a study of vaccination effects on CD4 cells after COVID-19. Sequencing in the ViraFEST assay came after antigen-specific CD4+ T cells had been expanded with viral peptide pools, which were used to stimulate PBMC. Cells that had been cultured for 10 days were the source of isolated CD4+ T cells. Participants each got two BNT162b2 or mRNA-1273 vaccine doses. These receptors' antigens are unknown. Data came from immunoSEQ multiplex PCR; TCRdb stores just in-frame clones and leaves some out. The sample has about 80,000 clones, over 70% seen once. Sequenced material: CD4+ T cells from PBMCs cultured with HCoV-OC43 spike peptides, taken after COVID-19 vaccination. Subset denoted: HCoV-OC43 spike overlapping peptide pool stimulation. Receptors originate from a human donor who received a COVID-19 vaccine.

This chain uses TRBV6-5 with TRBJ2-3; D not resolved. This CDR3 has 16 residues. Germline V lookup: CDR1 MNHEY, CDR2 SVGAGI. V was shortened by 0 bases and J by 2 bases, with 12 bases between the two germline ends. In nucleotides, the CDR3 is TGTGCCAGCAGTTACTCGAGACGCAGCTTCACAGATACGCAGTATTTT. Residues: CASSYSRRSFTDTQYF.

This chain joins TRBV19 and TRBJ1-5, with D perhaps TRBD1 (5 bases). This CDR3 comprises 13 residues. CDR1 and CDR2 (germline): LNHDA, SQIVND (reference sequence). V shed 5 bases and J shed 2 bases, with 7 bases lying between them. CDR3 DNA: TGTGCCAGTAGTGTACAGGGCAATCAGCCCCAGCATTTT. Translation: CASSVQGNQPQHF.

This clone was seen more than once but under ten times. This rearrangement joins TRBV19 to TRBJ1-5; 8 nucleotides align to TRBD1. The CDR3 extends over 17 amino acids. The V gene end was trimmed by 3 bases and the J gene end by 1 base; junction bases not matched to a gene: 8. Germline CDR1 is LNHDA and CDR2 is SQIVND (reference sequence). Here the CDR3 DNA reads TGTGCCAGTAGTATCGGACAGGGAGGTATCAGCAATCAGCCCCAGCATTTT. Its protein is CASSIGQGGISNQPQHF.

Of note for this clone: This clone may be a read error of a much larger clone one base away. The chain has TRBV5-6 and TRBJ1-2; D ambiguous. The germline V gene has CDR1 SGHDT and CDR2 YYEEEE. The CDR3 is 12 residues long. The V and J ends lost 4 bases and 2 bases respectively, with 6 bases between them. CDR3 DNA: TGTGCCAGCAGCCAATTAAACTATGGCTACACCTTC. This translates into CASSQLNYGYTF.

CDR3 sequence: CASSLGQSGKKLFF. The CDR3 DNA is TGCGCCAGCAGCTTGGGTCAGAGCGGTAAAAAACTGTTTTTT. The V call is TRBV5-1, the J call TRBJ1-4; D call uncertain. Per the germline V gene, CDR1 is SGHRS and CDR2 is YFSETQ. The CDR3 runs to 14 residues. V dropped 0 bases and J dropped 9 bases, with 12 bases sitting between them.

This chain connects TRBV28 to TRBJ2-1; tentatively, D is TRBD2 (5 bases). Germline V gives CDR1 MDHEN, CDR2 SYDVKM. V was cut by 8 bases and J by 6 bases, with 20 bases left in between. The CDR3 runs to 15 residues. CDR3 in amino acids: CASLSRGRSSNEQFF. The CDR3 nucleotides are TGTGCCAGCCTAAGCCGAGGGCGATCAAGCAATGAGCAGTTCTTC.

The chain has TRBV5-4 and TRBJ1-2, with TRBD1 matching 9 bases. The CDR3 sequence is 16 residues long. V lost 2 bases to trimming and J lost 4 bases; unmatched junction nucleotides: 9. Germline CDR1 is SGHNT and CDR2 is YYREEE (reference sequence). In DNA form, the CDR3 reads TGTGCCAGCAGCTTACAGGGGGCGCTTCGGGGCTATGGCTACACCTTC. Its protein product is CASSLQGALRGYGYTF.

The chain joins TRBV30 to TRBJ2-1, with D maybe TRBD2 (6 bases). V lost 0 bases, J lost 4 bases, and 10 bases lay in between. The CDR3 totals 14 residues. Germline CDR1 GTSNPN, CDR2 SVGIG (reference sequence). This CDR3 is CAWSVRGIYNEQFF. The CDR3 region has the DNA TGTGCCTGGAGTGTTCGGGGGATATACAATGAGCAGTTCTTC.

This clone was observed a handful of times. This CDR3 reads CASSPEYGYTF. The CDR3 DNA reads TGTGCCAGCAGCCCCGAATATGGCTACACCTTC. The chain joins TRBV7-2 to TRBJ1-2; D is unclear. The germline V gene has CDR1 SGHTA and CDR2 FQGNSA. CDR3 length: 11 residues. Trimming took off 5 bases at V and 5 bases at J, with 6 bases between the two ends.